What follows describes a single T cell receptor beta chain. This clonotype was detected once. The antigen this receptor binds is unknown. Base quality data are lacking; no much larger clone is found one base away. One read alone lends weak support. The source of the sample is a study of blood T cells in healthy people across ages (dated by TCRdb to about 2015). A note on the overall study: In model experiments, template switching captured roughly one uniquely barcoded TCR beta cDNA molecule for every two T cells. Using deep sequencing normalized with unique cDNA molecular identifiers, the study measured how TCR beta repertoire diversity changes with age. Donors were grouped into four age groups: young (average roughly 17 years), middle-aged (roughly 37), aged (around 60) and long-lived (roughly 80). To avoid experimental bias, donors of different ages were spread randomly across the sequencing lanes. Using the same blood draw, the study looked at two additional independent replicas of 1 million unique cDNA reads for two donors, one aged 18 to 30 and the other aged 80 or older. Study-wide findings and limitations: The percentage of naive T cells measured by flow cytometry correlated strongly with observed TCR beta diversity. Estimates of total diversity based on one million sequenced T cells were considered lower bounds and underestimates. Compared with the aged group, the long-lived group had more naive CD4+ T cells, fewer expanded clones and increased TCR diversity, suggesting age selection. Conclusive comparison of naive and antigen-experienced compartments was prevented by the profiling of bulk unsorted PBMCs. Observed TCR beta diversity per million T cells fell roughly linearly with age, and a significant reduction was already apparent by age about 43. The CMV infection status of donors was not known, potentially confounding age-related changes in expanded clonotypes.

Libraries were constructed by 5' RACE. The sequencer listed for this sample is Illumina HiSeq 2500. A second PCR of about 7 to 12 cycles was run with a J-beta primer mix and a sample-barcoded 5' primer. Each TCR beta cDNA molecule received a unique molecular identifier from a template-switch 5' adaptor carrying 12 random nucleotides. At least 3 million CDR3-containing paired-end reads were obtained from each sample. First-strand cDNA synthesis was performed from all RNA using the Mint cDNA synthesis kit, with priming by a TRBC-specific oligonucleotide. Following uracil-DNA glycosylase treatment, a first 18-cycle PCR with universal primers M1SS and BC2_uni_R was performed on all cDNA. Processing in the source paper ran as follows. Normalization of each sample was performed by random selection of 1 million high-quality reads, each carrying a distinct molecular identifier. Reads with shared molecular identifiers were discarded instead of being binned into consensus sequences. CDR3 identification, clonotype clustering and error correction used MiTCR with a Q25 quality threshold and the strictest error-elimination algorithm. A nonparametric unseen species model with Euler transformation was used to estimate a lower bound on total TCR beta diversity. The raw public reads went through TCRdb reprocessing: fastp at Q25, MiXCR clone calling, in-frame beta chains kept. Each CDR3 protein gets just one entry, which takes the most common genes and DNA from the rows behind it. The V and J calls here are based on TCRdb, not the publication. The table for this sample lists hundreds of thousands of distinct CDR3 sequences; around 38% of them were counted only once. Of the sample, 30% is held by the ten largest clones.

Donors were about 36 systemically healthy Caucasian individuals from Russia aged roughly 6 to 100 years. Ten milliliters of peripheral blood were collected from each donor into EDTA-treated Vacutainer tubes. PBMCs were isolated by Ficoll-Paque density-gradient centrifugation, with at least 6.5 million obtained per sample. Total RNA was extracted from PBMCs with Trizol reagent, with at least 6 micrograms obtained per sample. For every donor, flow cytometry on a PBMC aliquot measured the percentage of naive CD45RAhigh/CD27high T cells. Counted from cysteine to phenylalanine, this CDR3 has 16 amino acids. Kept here is only the CDR3 DNA, which spans 48 bases and is read in frame from base 1. For CDR1 and CDR2, the germline V gene lists SGHRS and YFSETQ. V trim: 5 bases; J trim: 0 bases; unmatched bases: 4.

This receptor chain uses TRBV5-1 and TRBJ2-3, with TRBD2 matching 12 junction bases. Sequenced: blood. This receptor was taken from a man aged 80 or over in good health. The CDR3 protein sequence reads: CASREGTSGSTDTQYF. The DNA reads as follows: TGCGCCAGCAGGGAAGGGACTAGCGGGAGCACAGATACGCAGTATTTT.